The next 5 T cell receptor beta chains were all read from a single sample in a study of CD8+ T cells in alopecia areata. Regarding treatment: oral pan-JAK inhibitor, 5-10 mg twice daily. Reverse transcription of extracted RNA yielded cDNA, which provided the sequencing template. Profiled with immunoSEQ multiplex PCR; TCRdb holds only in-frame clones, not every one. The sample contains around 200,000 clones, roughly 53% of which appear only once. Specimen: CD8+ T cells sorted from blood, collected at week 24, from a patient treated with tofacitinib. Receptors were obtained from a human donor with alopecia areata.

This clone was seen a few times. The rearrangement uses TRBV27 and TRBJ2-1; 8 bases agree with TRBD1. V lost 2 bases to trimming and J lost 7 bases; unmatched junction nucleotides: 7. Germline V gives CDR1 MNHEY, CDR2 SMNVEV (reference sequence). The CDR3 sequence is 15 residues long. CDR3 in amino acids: CASSLGQGAWNEQFF. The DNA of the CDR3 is TGTGCCAGCAGTTTAGGGCAGGGGGCTTGGAATGAGCAGTTCTTC.

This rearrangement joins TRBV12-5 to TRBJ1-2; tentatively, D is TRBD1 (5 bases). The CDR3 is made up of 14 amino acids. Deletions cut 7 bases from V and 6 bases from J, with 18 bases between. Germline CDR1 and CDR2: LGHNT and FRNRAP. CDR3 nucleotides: TGTGCTAGTGCCCTCGCGGGGGGGGAGGATGGCTACACCTTC. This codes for CASALAGGEDGYTF.

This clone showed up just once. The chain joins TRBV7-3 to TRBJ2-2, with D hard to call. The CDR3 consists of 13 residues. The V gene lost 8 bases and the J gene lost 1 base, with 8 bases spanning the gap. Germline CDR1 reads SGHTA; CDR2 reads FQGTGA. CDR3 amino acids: CASGEKNTGELFF. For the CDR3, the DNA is TGTGCCAGCGGAGAAAAGAACACCGGGGAGCTGTTTTTT.

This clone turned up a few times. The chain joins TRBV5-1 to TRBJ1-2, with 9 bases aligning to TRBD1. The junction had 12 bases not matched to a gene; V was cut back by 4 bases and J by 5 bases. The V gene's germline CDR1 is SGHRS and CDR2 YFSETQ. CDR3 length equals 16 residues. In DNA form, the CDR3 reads TGCGCCAGCAGCACCCACCCGACAGGGGGAATATATGGCTACACCTTC. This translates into CASSTHPTGGIYGYTF.

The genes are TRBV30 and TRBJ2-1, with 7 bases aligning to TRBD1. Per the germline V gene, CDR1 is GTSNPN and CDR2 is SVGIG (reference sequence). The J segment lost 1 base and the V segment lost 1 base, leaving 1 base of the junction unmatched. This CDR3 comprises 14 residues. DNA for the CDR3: TGTGCCTGGAGTGAGGGGGCATCCTACAATGAGCAGTTCTTC. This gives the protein CAWSEGASYNEQFF.